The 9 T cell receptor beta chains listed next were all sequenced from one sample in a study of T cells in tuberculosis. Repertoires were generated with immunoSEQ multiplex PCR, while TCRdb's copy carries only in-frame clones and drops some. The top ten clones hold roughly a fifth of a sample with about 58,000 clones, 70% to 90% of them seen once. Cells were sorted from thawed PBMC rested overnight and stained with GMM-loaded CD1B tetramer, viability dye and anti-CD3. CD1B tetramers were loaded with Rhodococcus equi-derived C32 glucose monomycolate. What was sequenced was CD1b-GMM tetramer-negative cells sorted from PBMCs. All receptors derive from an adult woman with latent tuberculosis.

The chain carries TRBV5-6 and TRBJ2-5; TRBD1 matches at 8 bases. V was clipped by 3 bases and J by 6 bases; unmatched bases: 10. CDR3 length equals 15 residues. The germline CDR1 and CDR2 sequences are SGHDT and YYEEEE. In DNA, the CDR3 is TGTGCCAGCAGCTCCAGGGGGCGGGGTGGGAAGACCCAGTACTTC. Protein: CASSSRGRGGKTQYF.

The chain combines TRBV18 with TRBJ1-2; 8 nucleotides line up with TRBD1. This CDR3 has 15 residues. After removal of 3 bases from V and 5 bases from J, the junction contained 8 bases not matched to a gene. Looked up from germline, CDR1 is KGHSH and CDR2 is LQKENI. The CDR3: CASSPDRAAVYGYTF. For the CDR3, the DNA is TGTGCCAGCTCACCGGACAGGGCAGCTGTTTATGGCTACACCTTC.

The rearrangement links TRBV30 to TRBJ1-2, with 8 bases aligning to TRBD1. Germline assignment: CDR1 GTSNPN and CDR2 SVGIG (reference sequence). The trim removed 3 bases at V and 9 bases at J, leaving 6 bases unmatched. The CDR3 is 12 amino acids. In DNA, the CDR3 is TGTGCCTGGAGCAACAGGGGGTTTCGCTACACCTTC. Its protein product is CAWSNRGFRYTF.

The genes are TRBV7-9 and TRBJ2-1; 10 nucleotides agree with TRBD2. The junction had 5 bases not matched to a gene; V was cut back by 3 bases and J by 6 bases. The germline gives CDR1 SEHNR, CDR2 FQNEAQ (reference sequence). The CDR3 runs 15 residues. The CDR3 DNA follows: TGTGCCAGCAGCTTCTTAGCGGGAGGACCCAATGAGCAGTTCTTC. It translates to CASSFLAGGPNEQFF.

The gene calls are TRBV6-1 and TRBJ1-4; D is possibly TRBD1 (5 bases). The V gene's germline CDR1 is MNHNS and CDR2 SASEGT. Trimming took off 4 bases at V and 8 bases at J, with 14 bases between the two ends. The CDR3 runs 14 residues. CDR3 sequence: CASSVIGAREKLFF. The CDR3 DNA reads TGTGCCAGCAGTGTGATTGGGGCGCGGGAAAAACTGTTTTTT.

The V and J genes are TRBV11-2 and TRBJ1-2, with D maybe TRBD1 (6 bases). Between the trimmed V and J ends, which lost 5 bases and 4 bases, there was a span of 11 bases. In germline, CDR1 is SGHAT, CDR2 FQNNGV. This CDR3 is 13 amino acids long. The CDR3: CASSEDRSYGYTF. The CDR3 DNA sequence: TGTGCCAGCAGCGAGGACAGATCCTATGGCTACACCTTC.

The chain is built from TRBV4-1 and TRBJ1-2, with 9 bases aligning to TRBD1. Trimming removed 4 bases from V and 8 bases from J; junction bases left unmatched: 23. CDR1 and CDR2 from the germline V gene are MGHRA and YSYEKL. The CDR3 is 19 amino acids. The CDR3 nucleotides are TGCGCCAGCAGCCCGCTGCTCCCCGTCCCGGGACAGGGAAAGGGGGGCTACACCTTC. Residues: CASSPLLPVPGQGKGGYTF.

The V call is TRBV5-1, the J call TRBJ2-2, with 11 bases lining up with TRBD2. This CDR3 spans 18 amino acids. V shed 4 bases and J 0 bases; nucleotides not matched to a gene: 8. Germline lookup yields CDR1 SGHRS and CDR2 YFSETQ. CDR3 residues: CASSTAGTSGSNTGELFF. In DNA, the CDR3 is TGCGCCAGCAGCACCGCTGGGACTAGCGGCTCGAACACCGGGGAGCTGTTTTTT.

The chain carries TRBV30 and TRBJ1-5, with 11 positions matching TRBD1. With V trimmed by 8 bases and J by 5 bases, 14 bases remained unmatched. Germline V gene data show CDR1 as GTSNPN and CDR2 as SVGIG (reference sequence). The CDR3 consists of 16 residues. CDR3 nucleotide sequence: TGTGCCCGGAATGGACAGGGGGCTTTTCGGGATCAGCCCCAGCATTTT. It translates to CARNGQGAFRDQPQHF.